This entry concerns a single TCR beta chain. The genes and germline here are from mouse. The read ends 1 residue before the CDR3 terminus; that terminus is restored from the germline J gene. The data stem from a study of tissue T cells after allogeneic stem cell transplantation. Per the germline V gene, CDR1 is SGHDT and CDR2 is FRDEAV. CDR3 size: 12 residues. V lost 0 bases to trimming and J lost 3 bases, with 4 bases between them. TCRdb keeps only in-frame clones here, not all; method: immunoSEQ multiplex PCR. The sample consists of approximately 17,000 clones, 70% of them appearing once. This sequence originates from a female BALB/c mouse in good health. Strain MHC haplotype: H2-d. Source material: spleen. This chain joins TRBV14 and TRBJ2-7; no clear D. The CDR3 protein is CASSFSIYEQYF. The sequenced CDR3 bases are TGTGCCAGCAGTTTCTCCATCTATGAACAGTAC.